What follows are 27 T cell receptor beta chains derived from one specimen sequenced in a study of cytomegalovirus exposure and HLA in healthy donors. Amplification used 60 Vbeta primers and 13 Jbeta primers. Method: immunoSEQ multiplex PCR; TCRdb's copy keeps in-frame clones and lacks some. Of 90,000 to 150,000 clones listed, over 75% are singletons. The sequenced sample was PBMCs. These receptors were collected from a man aged 40-55 years in good health and CMV-seropositive.

V usage is TRBV5-1 and J usage is TRBJ2-1; 8 positions match TRBD1. Looked up from germline, CDR1 is SGHRS and CDR2 is YFSETQ. V lost 4 bases and J lost 4; bases outside the gene matches: 7. The CDR3 has 15 residues. CDR3 sequence (DNA): TGCGCCAGCAGCCTAGGACAGGGACCATACAATGAGCAGTTCTTC. It yields the protein CASSLGQGPYNEQFF.

The V call is TRBV7-8, the J call TRBJ2-7; 7 bases match TRBD1. From germline, CDR1 is SGHVS and CDR2 FQNEAQ. V shed 1 base and J 3 bases; nucleotides not matched to a gene: 6. This CDR3 has 15 amino acids. This chain's CDR3 is CASSLEQGPLYEQYF. The CDR3 DNA is TGTGCCAGCAGCTTAGAACAGGGGCCTCTCTACGAGCAGTACTTC.

This chain uses TRBV29-1 with TRBJ1-2, with D possibly TRBD1 on 5 matching bases. V lost 1 base and J lost 8, with 8 bases in between. From germline, CDR1 is SQVTM and CDR2 ANQGSEA. The length of the CDR3 is 11 residues. CDR3: CSVEVGRGYTF. DNA for the CDR3: TGCAGCGTTGAAGTGGGGCGAGGCTACACCTTC.

The chain has TRBV27 and TRBJ2-2; a possible D gene is TRBD2 (6 bases). The germline V and J ends were trimmed by 0 bases and 6 bases, with 14 bases remaining between them. The CDR3 is 16 residues long. Looked up from germline, CDR1 is MNHEY and CDR2 is SMNVEV (reference sequence). The DNA of the CDR3 is TGTGCCAGCAGTTTATCCGGGACTCTCAGGGCCGGGGAGCTGTTTTTT. Residues: CASSLSGTLRAGELFF.

V usage is TRBV7-2 and J usage is TRBJ2-2; 9 bases fit TRBD2. Germline CDR1 and CDR2: SGHTA and FQGNSA. J gave up 8 bases and V 1 base, and 8 bases lay outside the gene matches. This CDR3 contains 16 residues. The CDR3: CASSLVGASGEGELFF. CDR3 in DNA: TGTGCCAGCAGCTTAGTAGGGGCTAGCGGGGAAGGGGAGCTGTTTTTT.

The chain links TRBV7-9 to TRBJ2-6; D gene unclear. The V gene's germline CDR1 is SEHNR and CDR2 FQNEAQ (reference sequence). This CDR3 contains 19 residues. Deletions cut 5 bases from V and 1 base from J, with 21 bases between. In DNA form, the CDR3 reads TGTGCCAGCAGCACCTCCTTTCGTGGGCTTCGGTCTGGGGCCAACGTCCTGACTTTC. As protein: CASSTSFRGLRSGANVLTF.

This clone was counted only a few times. The J gene is TRBJ2-2, the V gene TRBV18, with 13 bases that match TRBD2. Germline lookup yields CDR1 KGHSH and CDR2 LQKENI. Losses at the gene ends were 4 bases for V and 3 bases for J; bases not matched to a gene: 2. There are 16 residues in the CDR3. DNA of the CDR3: TGTGCCAGCTCACAAGGACTAGCGGGGGACACCGGGGAGCTGTTTTTT. Its protein product is CASSQGLAGDTGELFF.

V usage is TRBV2 and J usage is TRBJ1-5; D not certain. This CDR3 comprises 15 residues. Trimming cost V 4 bases and J 6 bases, with 16 bases left between them. Germline V gene lookup returns CDR1 SNHLY and CDR2 FYNNEI. The CDR3 loop reads CASSASARSVQPQHF. The CDR3 DNA is TGTGCCAGCAGTGCTTCTGCCAGGTCGGTTCAGCCCCAGCATTTT.

This clone was seen once. This sequence joins TRBV7-6 and TRBJ2-5; 8 bases fit TRBD1. CDR1 SGHVS and CDR2 FNYEAQ come from the germline V gene. CDR3 length: 15 residues. The V and J ends lost 1 base and 8 bases, in that order; junction bases with no gene match: 9. The CDR3 loop is CASSLGTVGQGTQYF. In nucleotides, the CDR3 is TGTGCCAGCAGCTTAGGCACCGTAGGACAGGGTACCCAGTACTTC. Supplemented by reference TRBV7-6 and TRBJ2-5, the full variable domain reads GAGVSQSPRYKVTKRGQDVALRCDPISGHVSLYWYRQALGQGPEFLTYFNYEAQQDKSGLPNDRFSAERPEGSISTLTIQRTEQRDSAMYRCASSLGTVGQGTQYFGPGTRLLVL.

The chain uses TRBV5-5 and TRBJ2-7, with a possible D match to TRBD2 (6 bases). This CDR3 comprises 16 residues. V lost 0 bases, J lost 0 bases, and 13 bases lay in between. CDR1 is SGHKS and CDR2 is YYEKEE in the germline V gene (reference sequence). DNA for the CDR3: TGTGCCAGCAGCTTGGAGGGCAGCGGGTCCTCCTACGAGCAGTACTTC. It translates to CASSLEGSGSSYEQYF.

V gene TRBV11-1 combines with J gene TRBJ2-3, with TRBD1 matching over 9 bases. V trimming: 6 bases; J trimming: 6 bases; junction bases outside the gene matches: 7. Germline CDR1 and CDR2: SGHAT and FQDESV (reference sequence). The CDR3 loop spans 14 amino acids. The CDR3 bases are TGTGCCAGCAGAAAGGGACAGGGAAGGGATACGCAGTATTTT. It translates to CASRKGQGRDTQYF.

The chain combines TRBV5-4 with TRBJ1-3, with 8 bases matching TRBD1. The CDR3 is made up of 16 amino acids. V lost 0 bases and J lost 0; bases outside the gene matches: 2. CDR1 SGHNT and CDR2 YYREEE come from the germline V gene (reference sequence). CDR3 amino acids: CASSLVTGGSGNTIYF. The DNA for the CDR3 is TGTGCCAGCAGCTTGGTAACAGGGGGCTCTGGAAACACCATATATTTT.

This chain uses TRBV7-9 with TRBJ1-4, with D possibly matching TRBD1 (5 bases). Looked up from germline, CDR1 is SEHNR and CDR2 is FQNEAQ (reference sequence). V lost 4 bases to trimming and J lost 8 bases, with 11 bases between them. The CDR3 has 13 amino acids. The CDR3 spells CASSSPYREKLFF. The CDR3 nucleotides read TGTGCCAGCAGCTCACCTTACAGGGAAAAACTGTTTTTT.

A single count supports this clone. The chain joins TRBV28 to TRBJ1-1, with D possibly TRBD1 on 5 matching bases. The V gene's germline CDR1 is MDHEN and CDR2 SYDVKM. Trimming pared 6 bases from V and 1 base from J, leaving 15 bases between. This CDR3 is built from 15 residues. The CDR3: CASSSPRGANTEAFF. The CDR3, as DNA: TGTGCCAGCAGCTCCCCCCGTGGGGCGAACACTGAAGCTTTCTTT.

J is TRBJ1-4 and V is TRBV7-2; no clear D. CDR3 length equals 13 residues. The V gene lost 4 bases and the J gene lost 6 bases, with 9 bases spanning the gap. Germline loops: CDR1 SGHTA, CDR2 FQGNSA. For the CDR3, the DNA is TGTGCCAGCAGCTCGAGTCGGGATGAAAAACTGTTTTTT. Protein sequence: CASSSSRDEKLFF.

The chain joins TRBV7-9 to TRBJ2-2; D perhaps matches TRBD2 (5 bases). CDR1 and CDR2 from the germline V gene are SEHNR and FQNEAQ (reference sequence). The CDR3 sequence is 12 residues long. The V end lost 6 bases, the J end lost 5 bases, and 7 bases lay between the germline ends. CDR3 sequence: CASRRGTGELFF. CDR3 DNA: TGTGCCAGCAGACGGGGTACCGGGGAGCTGTTTTTT.

This chain links TRBV5-1 with TRBJ2-5; TRBD1 matches at 7 bases. Germline values: CDR1 SGHRS, CDR2 YFSETQ. This CDR3 spans 15 amino acids. Unmatched junction bases numbered 9, after V lost 3 bases and J lost 4 bases. CDR3 sequence reads: CASSSDRDWSETQYF. The CDR3 region has the DNA TGCGCCAGCAGCTCCGACAGGGATTGGTCAGAGACCCAGTACTTC. Combining the CDR3 with reference TRBV5-1 and TRBJ2-5 gives the whole variable domain KAGVTQTPRYLIKTRGQQVTLSCSPISGHRSVSWYQQTPGQGLQFLFEYFSETQRNKGNFPGRFSGRQFSNSRSEMNVSTLELGDSALYLCASSSDRDWSETQYFGPGTRLLVL.

There are a few counts of this clone. V gene TRBV7-3 combines with J gene TRBJ2-7; D unclear. The CDR3 contains 13 residues. The V and J ends lost 2 bases and 6 bases respectively, with 11 bases between them. The germline V gene encodes CDR1 SGHTA and CDR2 FQGTGA. CDR3: CASSLGDTREQYF. The CDR3 DNA reads as TGTGCCAGCAGCTTAGGCGACACCCGCGAGCAGTACTTC.

CDR3 sequence: CASSLGDREFIWGETQYF. In DNA, the CDR3 is TGCGCCAGCAGCTTGGGGGACAGGGAATTTATCTGGGGAGAGACCCAGTACTTC. The V and J genes are TRBV5-1 and TRBJ2-5, with 9 nucleotides matching TRBD1. Trimming removed 0 bases from V and 4 bases from J; junction bases left unmatched: 13. The CDR3 is 18 amino acids. In germline, CDR1 is SGHRS, CDR2 YFSETQ. The complete variable domain, with remaining parts taken from reference TRBV5-1 and TRBJ2-5, reads KAGVTQTPRYLIKTRGQQVTLSCSPISGHRSVSWYQQTPGQGLQFLFEYFSETQRNKGNFPGRFSGRQFSNSRSEMNVSTLELGDSALYLCASSLGDREFIWGETQYFGPGTRLLVL.

V usage is TRBV30 and J usage is TRBJ2-3; D may be TRBD1 (5 bases). This CDR3 is built from 16 residues. Germline V gene lookup returns CDR1 GTSNPN and CDR2 SVGIG (reference sequence). The V gene lost 4 bases and the J gene lost 3 bases, with 20 bases spanning the gap. The CDR3 DNA is TGTGCCTGGAAGCCGGAACAGGACCCCCCAACAGATACGCAGTATTTT. This encodes CAWKPEQDPPTDTQYF.

This clone was counted a single time. The chain employs TRBV28 and TRBJ2-5; 10 bases are shared with TRBD1. The length of the CDR3 is 14 residues. Germline-derived CDR1 and CDR2 are MDHEN and SYDVKM. The V and J ends lost 6 bases and 5 bases, in that order; junction bases with no gene match: 6. The CDR3 reads CASRWTGGSETQYF. In DNA form, the CDR3 reads TGTGCCAGCAGGTGGACAGGGGGTTCCGAGACCCAGTACTTC.

This rearrangement joins TRBV27 to TRBJ1-1, with D hard to call. The V end lost 4 bases, the J end lost 1 base, and 7 bases lay between the germline ends. The germline V gene encodes CDR1 MNHEY and CDR2 SMNVEV (reference sequence). The CDR3 is 13 residues long. In DNA, the CDR3 is TGTGCCAGCAGTTACCGGGAGAACACTGAAGCTTTCTTT. Protein sequence: CASSYRENTEAFF.

V and J are TRBV28 and TRBJ2-7, with no clear D. CDR1 and CDR2 (germline): MDHEN, SYDVKM. The CDR3 runs 13 residues. V was trimmed by 2 bases and J by 5 bases, leaving 10 bases between them. The CDR3 loop is CASSLTTPNEQYF. CDR3 coding DNA: TGTGCCAGCAGTTTAACCACACCGAACGAGCAGTACTTC.

This CDR3 is CASSPQGGRGSYEQYF. The DNA of the CDR3 is TGCGCCAGCAGCCCGCAAGGAGGCAGGGGGAGTTACGAGCAGTACTTC. This chain joins TRBV4-3 and TRBJ2-7; 7 nucleotides align to TRBD1. The CDR3 covers 16 residues. CDR1 is LGHNA and CDR2 is YSLEER in the germline V gene. V was clipped by 4 bases and J by 4 bases; unmatched bases: 13.

The table lists this clone with a count of one. The chain uses TRBV27 and TRBJ2-5, with 8 positions matching TRBD2. J lost 5 bases, V lost 10 bases, and 15 bases had no gene match. Germline V gene sequence: CDR1 MNHEY, CDR2 SMNVEV (reference sequence). The CDR3 is made up of 15 amino acids. The CDR3 DNA sequence: TGTGCCACCAGGCTCGCGGGGGGTTTTATCGAGACCCAGTACTTC. This translates into CATRLAGGFIETQYF.

This sequence joins TRBV12-5 and TRBJ2-5, with D maybe TRBD2 (5 bases). This CDR3 contains 14 residues. Germline values: CDR1 LGHNT, CDR2 FRNRAP. The V and J ends lost 4 bases and 4 bases respectively, with 13 bases between them. The DNA of the CDR3 is TGTGCTAGTGGTTCCGGGGTCGTAGGAGAGACCCAGTACTTC. Amino acid sequence: CASGSGVVGETQYF.

This chain links TRBV6-4 with TRBJ1-2; weak D call: TRBD1 (5 bases). The CDR3 has 15 amino acids. Germline V gene sequence: CDR1 MRHNA, CDR2 SNTAGT. Trimming left V 6 bases short and J 0 bases short, with 14 bases between. This CDR3 is CASRQVRSSNYGYTF. CDR3 sequence (DNA): TGTGCCAGCAGACAGGTCCGCTCTTCTAACTATGGCTACACCTTC.